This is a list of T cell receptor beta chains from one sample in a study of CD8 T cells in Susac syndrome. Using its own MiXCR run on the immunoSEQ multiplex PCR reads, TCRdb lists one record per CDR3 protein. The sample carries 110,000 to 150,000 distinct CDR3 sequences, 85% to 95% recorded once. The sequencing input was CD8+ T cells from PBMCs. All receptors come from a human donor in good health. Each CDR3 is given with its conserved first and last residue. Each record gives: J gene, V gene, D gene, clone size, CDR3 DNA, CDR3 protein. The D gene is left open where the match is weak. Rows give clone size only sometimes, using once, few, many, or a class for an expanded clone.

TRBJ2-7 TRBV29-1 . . TGCAGCGTTGAGACTACCTATTCCTACGAGCAGTACTTC CSVETTYSYEQYF
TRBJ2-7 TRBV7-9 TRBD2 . TGTGCCAGCAGCTTTTTTGGACTAGACTACGAGCAGTACTTC CASSFFGLDYEQYF
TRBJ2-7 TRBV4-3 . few TGCGCCAGCAGCCAAGATCAAGGTTACGAGCAGTACTTC CASSQDQGYEQYF
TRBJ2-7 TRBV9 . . TGTGCCAGCAGCGTAGCGCAGGGCTACGAGCAGTACTTC CASSVAQGYEQYF
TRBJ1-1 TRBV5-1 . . TGCGCCAGCAGTTTTTCGACAGGACGCACTGAAGCTTTCTTT CASSFSTGRTEAFF
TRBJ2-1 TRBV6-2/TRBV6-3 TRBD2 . TGTGCCAGCAGCCTCGGGACTAGCGCCAATGAGCAGTTCTTC CASSLGTSANEQFF
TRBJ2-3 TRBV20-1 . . TGCAGTGCTAGAGTGGCATACTCGAACACAGATACGCAGTATTTT CSARVAYSNTDTQYF
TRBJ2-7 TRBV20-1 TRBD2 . TGCAGTGCCAGAGAGATGGGCGGGAGGGATTACGAGCAGTACTTC CSAREMGGRDYEQYF
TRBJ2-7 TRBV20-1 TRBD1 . TGCAGTGCTAGAGGGACAGGGGCCCTTCCTATTTACGAGCAGTACTTC CSARGTGALPIYEQYF
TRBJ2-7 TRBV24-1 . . TGTGCCACCAGTGTTGGGCAGCTCGACCACGAGCAGTACTTC CATSVGQLDHEQYF
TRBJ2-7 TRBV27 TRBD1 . TGTGCCAGCAGTTTAACAGGGGGCCTCGCTGTGGTCGAGCAGTACTTC CASSLTGGLAVVEQYF
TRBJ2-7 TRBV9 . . TGTGCCAGCAGCGGCGGGGACAGCTCCTACGAGCAGTACTTC CASSGGDSSYEQYF
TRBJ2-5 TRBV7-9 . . TGTGCCAGCAGCTTAGGGGGCTTCCAAGAGACCCAGTACTTC CASSLGGFQETQYF
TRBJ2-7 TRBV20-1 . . TGCAGTGCTAGAGTTAACTTGCAGGGACTGTCCTACGAGCAGTACTTC CSARVNLQGLSYEQYF
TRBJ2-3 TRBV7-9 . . TGTGCCAGCACCCCGGGAGTGGCAGATACGCAGTATTTT CASTPGVADTQYF
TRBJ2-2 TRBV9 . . TGTGCCAGCAGCGTATCAGGGACCGCGGGGGAGCTGTTTTTT CASSVSGTAGELFF
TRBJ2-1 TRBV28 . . TGTGCCAGCAGTATCGACCTTGAGCAGTTCTTC CASSIDLEQFF
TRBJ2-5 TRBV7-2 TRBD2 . TGTGCCAGCAGCTTAACCAGCGGGATAAAAGAGACCCAGTACTTC CASSLTSGIKETQYF
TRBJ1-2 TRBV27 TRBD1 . TGTGCCAGCAGTCCCAGGCTGGACAGGGACTATGGCTACACCTTC CASSPRLDRDYGYTF
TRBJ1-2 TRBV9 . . TGTGCCAGCAGCTTTAGCCGGGTGCATGGCTACACCTTC CASSFSRVHGYTF
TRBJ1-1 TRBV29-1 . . TGCAGCGCCCGGACAGCCCTGAACACTGAAGCTTTCTTT CSARTALNTEAFF
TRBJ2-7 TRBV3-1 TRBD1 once TGTGCCAGCAACAACCCGGGACAGGGCGCCGAGCAGTACTTC CASNNPGQGAEQYF
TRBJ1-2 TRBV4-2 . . TGTGCCAGCAGCCATGGAGGTCACTATGGCTACACCTTC CASSHGGHYGYTF
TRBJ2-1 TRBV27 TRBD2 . TGTGCCAGCAGTAAACTAGCGGGGGACTACAATGAGCAGTTCTTC CASSKLAGDYNEQFF
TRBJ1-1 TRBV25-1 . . TGTGCCAGCAGTTGGGGTAGGGAGACTGAAGCTTTCTTT CASSWGRETEAFF
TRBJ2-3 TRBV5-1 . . TGCGCCAGCAGCTTTGACGAGGTGACAGCTAGCACAGATACGCAGTATTTT CASSFDEVTASTDTQYF
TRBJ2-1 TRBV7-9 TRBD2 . TGTGCCAGCAGCATCGGGACTAGCGGCCCTAACAATGAGCAGTTCTTC CASSIGTSGPNNEQFF
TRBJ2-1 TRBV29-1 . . TGCAGCGTTGATACCGGGTCAGGCCGGTACAATGAGCAGTTCTTC CSVDTGSGRYNEQFF
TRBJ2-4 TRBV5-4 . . TGTGCCAGCAGCCTTTGGGAGGTCCCCATTCAGTACTTC CASSLWEVPIQYF
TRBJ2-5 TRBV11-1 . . TGTGCCAGCAGCTTAGCGGGAATGGGTTTGGAGACCCAGTACTTC CASSLAGMGLETQYF
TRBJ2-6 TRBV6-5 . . TGTGCCAGCAGTTACTTTAGGTCAGGTTCATCAAACGTCCTGACTTTC CASSYFRSGSSNVLTF
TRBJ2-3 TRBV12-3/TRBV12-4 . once TGTGCCAGCACATTAGGGCGCGGGGACGGCACAGATACGCAGTATTTT CASTLGRGDGTDTQYF
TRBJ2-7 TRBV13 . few TGTGCCAGCAGCTTGGCGGTCTACGAGCAGTACTTC CASSLAVYEQYF
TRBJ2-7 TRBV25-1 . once TGTGCCAGCAGCGCCCCGGGACTCAACTCACCCGCCTTC CASSAPGLNSPAF
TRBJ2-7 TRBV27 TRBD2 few TGTGCCAGCAGTTGGACTAGCGGAACCTACGAGCAGTACTTC CASSWTSGTYEQYF
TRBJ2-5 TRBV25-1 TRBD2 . TGTGCCAGCAGGGGGGAGGGCCGAGAGACCCAGTACTTC CASRGEGRETQYF
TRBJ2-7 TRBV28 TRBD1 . TGTGCCAGCAGAGCGACCGACAGGGCCCCCTACGAGCAGTACTTC CASRATDRAPYEQYF
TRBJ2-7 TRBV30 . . TGTGCCTGGAGCCCGGGGGACGAGCAGTACTTC CAWSPGDEQYF
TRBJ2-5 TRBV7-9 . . TGTGCCAGCAGCTGGGGGGAGAAAGAGACCCAGTACTTC CASSWGEKETQYF
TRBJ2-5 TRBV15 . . TGTGCCACCAGCCCCCTAATAGCGGTGCCGAGGGAAGAGACCCAGTACTTC CATSPLIAVPREETQYF
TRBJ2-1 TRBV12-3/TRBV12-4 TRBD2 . TGTGCCAGCAGTTCGAGCGGGAGGGCCTACAATGAGCAGTTCTTC CASSSSGRAYNEQFF
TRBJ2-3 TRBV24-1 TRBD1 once TGTGCCACCAGTGATTTGCCTGACAGGGTCACAGATACGCAGTATTTT CATSDLPDRVTDTQYF
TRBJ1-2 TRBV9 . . TGTGCCAGCAGCGCCGGACAGTCTGTCTATGGCTACACCTTC CASSAGQSVYGYTF
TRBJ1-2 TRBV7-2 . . TGTGCCAGCAGCTCTGGATTCTATGGCTACACCTTC CASSSGFYGYTF
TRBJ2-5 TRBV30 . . TGTGCCTGGAGTCGTAGACCCGGGGAGACCCAGTACTTC CAWSRRPGETQYF
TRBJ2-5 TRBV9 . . TGTGCCAGCAGCCCATACGGGAATGAGGAGACCCAGTACTTC CASSPYGNEETQYF
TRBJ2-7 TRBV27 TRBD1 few TGTGCCAGCAGCTTTGGGACAGGTTCCTACGAGCAGTACTTC CASSFGTGSYEQYF
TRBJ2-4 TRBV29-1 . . TGCAGCGTTGAGGTCTTGCTAGCCAAAAACATTCAGTACTTC CSVEVLLAKNIQYF
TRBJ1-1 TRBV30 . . TGTGCCTGGAGTTCGACAGGTTCGGGTGAAGCTTTCTTT CAWSSTGSGEAFF
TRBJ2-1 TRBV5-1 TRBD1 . TGCGCCAGCAGCTTGGAAGGGGGCGCCTACAATGAGCAGTTCTTC CASSLEGGAYNEQFF
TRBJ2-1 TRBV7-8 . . TGTGCCAGCAGCTTAGGCAACAGGCACAATGAGCAGTTCTTC CASSLGNRHNEQFF
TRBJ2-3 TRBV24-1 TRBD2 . TGTGCCACCAGCCGCACTAGCGGGAGGGCCGGGGGCACAGATACGCAGTATTTT CATSRTSGRAGGTDTQYF
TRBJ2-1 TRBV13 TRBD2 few TGTGCCAGCAGCTGGCGACTAGCGGGGGACAATGAGCAGTTCTTC CASSWRLAGDNEQFF
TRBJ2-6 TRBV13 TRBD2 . TGTGCCAGCAGCTTAGCTCCGGGGCTAAGCGGGGCCAACGTCCTGATTTTC CASSLAPGLSGANVLIF
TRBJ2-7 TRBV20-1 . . TGCAGTGCTCGGGTCGTCTACGAGCAGTACTTC CSARVVYEQYF
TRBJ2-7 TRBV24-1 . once TGTGCCACCAGTGATTTCTACGAGCAGTACTTC CATSDFYEQYF
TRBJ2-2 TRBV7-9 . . TGTGCCAGCACCCCCGGACAGAGGAACACCGGGGAGCTGTTTTTT CASTPGQRNTGELFF
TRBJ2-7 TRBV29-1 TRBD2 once TGCAGCGTTGAAGTTCGGGGGACTATATACGAGCAGTACTTC CSVEVRGTIYEQYF
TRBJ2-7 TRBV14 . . TGTGCCAGCAGCCAACCGGGGTCATCCTACGAGCAGTACTTC CASSQPGSSYEQYF